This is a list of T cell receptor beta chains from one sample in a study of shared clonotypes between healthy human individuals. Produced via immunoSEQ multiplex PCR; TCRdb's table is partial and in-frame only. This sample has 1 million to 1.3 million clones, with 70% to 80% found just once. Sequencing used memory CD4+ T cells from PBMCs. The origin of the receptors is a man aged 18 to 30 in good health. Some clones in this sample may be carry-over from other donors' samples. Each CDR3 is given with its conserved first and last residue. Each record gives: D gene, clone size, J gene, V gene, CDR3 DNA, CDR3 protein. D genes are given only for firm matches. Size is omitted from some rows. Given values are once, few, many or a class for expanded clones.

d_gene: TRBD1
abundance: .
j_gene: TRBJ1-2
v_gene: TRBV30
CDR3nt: TGTGCCTGGGGACAGGCCTCCTATGGCTACACCTTC
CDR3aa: CAWGQASYGYTF

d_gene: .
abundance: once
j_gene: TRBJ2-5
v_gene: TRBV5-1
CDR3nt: TGCGCCAGCAGCTTAGGAGGGGAGCAGACCCAGTACTTC
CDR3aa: CASSLGGEQTQYF

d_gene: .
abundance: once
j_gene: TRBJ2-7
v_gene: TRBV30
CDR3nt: TGTGCCTGGAGTCGGGACATTTCCGAGCAGTACTTC
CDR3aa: CAWSRDISEQYF

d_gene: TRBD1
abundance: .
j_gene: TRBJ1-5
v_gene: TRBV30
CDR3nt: TGTGCCTGGAGTGAGTTGGGTACAGGGGTTAGCAATCAGCCCCAGCATTTT
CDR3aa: CAWSELGTGVSNQPQHF

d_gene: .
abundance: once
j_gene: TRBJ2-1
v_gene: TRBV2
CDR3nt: TGTGCCAGCAGAGCAGACAGCCCCTCTGAGCAGTTCTTC
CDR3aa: CASRADSPSEQFF

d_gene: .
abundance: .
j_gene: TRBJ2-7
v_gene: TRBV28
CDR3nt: TGTGCCAGCACCCCCGGTACGGACTACGAGCAGTACTTC
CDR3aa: CASTPGTDYEQYF

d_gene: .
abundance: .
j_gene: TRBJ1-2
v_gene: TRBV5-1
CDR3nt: TGCGCCAGCAGCTTCACGGCGGCATATACTAACTATGGCTACACCTTC
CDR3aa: CASSFTAAYTNYGYTF

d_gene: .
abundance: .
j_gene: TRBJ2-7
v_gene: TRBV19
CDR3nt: TGTGCCAGTAGTGAATTAGCGGCTAACTACGAGCAGTACTTC
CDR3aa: CASSELAANYEQYF

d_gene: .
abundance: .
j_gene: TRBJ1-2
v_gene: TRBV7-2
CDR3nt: TGTGCCAGCAGCCTTAATATTAGGTTGGGCTACACCTTC
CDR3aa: CASSLNIRLGYTF

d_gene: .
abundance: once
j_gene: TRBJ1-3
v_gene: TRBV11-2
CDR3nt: TGTGCCAGCAGCTTATTTGAGGGAGATAGAGGAAACACCATATATTTT
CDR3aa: CASSLFEGDRGNTIYF

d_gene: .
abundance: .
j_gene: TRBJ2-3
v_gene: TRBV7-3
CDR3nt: TGTGCCAGCAGTTCCGGAGTTTGGGATACGCAGTATTTT
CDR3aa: CASSSGVWDTQYF

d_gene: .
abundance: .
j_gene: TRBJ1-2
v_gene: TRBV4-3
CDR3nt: TGCGCCAGCAGCCCTAGGATCGGCGGAAACTATGGCTACACCTTC
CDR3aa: CASSPRIGGNYGYTF

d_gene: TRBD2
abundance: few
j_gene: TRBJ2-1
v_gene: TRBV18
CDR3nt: TGTGCCAGCTCACCAGGGCTAGCGGGAGACGGTGAGCAGTTCTTC
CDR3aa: CASSPGLAGDGEQFF

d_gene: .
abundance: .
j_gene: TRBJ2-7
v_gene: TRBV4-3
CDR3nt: TGCGCCAGCAGCCGAGTATTCGGGCTTTACCGCTACGAGCAGTACTTC
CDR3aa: CASSRVFGLYRYEQYF

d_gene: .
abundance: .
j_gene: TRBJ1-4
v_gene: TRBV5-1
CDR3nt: TGCGCCAGCAGCTCCCAGGAGAATGAAAAACTGTTTTTT
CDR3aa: CASSSQENEKLFF

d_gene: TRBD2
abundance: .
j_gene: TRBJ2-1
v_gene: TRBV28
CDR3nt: TGTGCCAGTCAAACTAGCGGGAGTAAGGATGAGCAGTTCTTC
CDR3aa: CASQTSGSKDEQFF

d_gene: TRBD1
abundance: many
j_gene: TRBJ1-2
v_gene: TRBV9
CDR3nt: TGTGCCAGCAGCTCCCGACAGGGTGGAGACTATGGCTACACCTTC
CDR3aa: CASSSRQGGDYGYTF

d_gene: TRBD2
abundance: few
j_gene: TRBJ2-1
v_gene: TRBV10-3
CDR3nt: TGTGCCATCTCCCCGACTAGCGGGAGAAACAATGAGCAGTTCTTC
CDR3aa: CAISPTSGRNNEQFF

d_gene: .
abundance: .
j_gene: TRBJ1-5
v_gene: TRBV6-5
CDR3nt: TGTGCCAGCAGCCTTCCTCGGACGGGAGATCAGCCCCAGCATTTT
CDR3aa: CASSLPRTGDQPQHF

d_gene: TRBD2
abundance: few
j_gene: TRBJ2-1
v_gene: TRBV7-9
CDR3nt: TGTGCCAGCAGCTTAGGACTAGCGGGAAATCGGGATGAGCAGTTCTTC
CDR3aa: CASSLGLAGNRDEQFF

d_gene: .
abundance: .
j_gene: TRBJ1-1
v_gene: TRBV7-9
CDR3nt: TGTGCCAGCAGCTTCACGAGGGACACTGAAGCTTTCTTT
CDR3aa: CASSFTRDTEAFF

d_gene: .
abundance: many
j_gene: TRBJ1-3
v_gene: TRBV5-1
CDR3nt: TGCGCCAGCAGCTCCCGGGCCGGGACTCCAGGAAACACCATATATTTT
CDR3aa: CASSSRAGTPGNTIYF

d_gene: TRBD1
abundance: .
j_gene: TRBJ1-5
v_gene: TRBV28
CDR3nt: TGTGCCAGCAGTCCCCCGGGACAGGGTAGCAATCAGCCCCAGCATTTT
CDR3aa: CASSPPGQGSNQPQHF

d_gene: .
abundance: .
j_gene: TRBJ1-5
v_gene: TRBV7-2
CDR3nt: TGTGCCAGCAGCTTTGCCGACGGTCAGCCCCAGCATTTT
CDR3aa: CASSFADGQPQHF

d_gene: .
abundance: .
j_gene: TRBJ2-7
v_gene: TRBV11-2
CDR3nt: TGTGCCAGCAGCTTAGGCCTGAACTCCTACGAGCAGTACTTC
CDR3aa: CASSLGLNSYEQYF

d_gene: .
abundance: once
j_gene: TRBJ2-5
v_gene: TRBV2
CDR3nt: TGTGCCAGCAGGAGATTTGTACCGGGAACTTTGCTAGAGACCCAGTACTTC
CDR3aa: CASRRFVPGTLLETQYF

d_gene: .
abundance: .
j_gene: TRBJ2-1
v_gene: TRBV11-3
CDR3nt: TGTGCCAGCAGCGTTGGGACGGATGAGCAGTTCTTC
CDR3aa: CASSVGTDEQFF

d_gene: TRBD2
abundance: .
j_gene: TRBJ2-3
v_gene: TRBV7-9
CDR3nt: TGTGCCAGCAGCTTAGGACTAGCGGGAGGGCCCTCAGATACGCAGTATTTT
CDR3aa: CASSLGLAGGPSDTQYF

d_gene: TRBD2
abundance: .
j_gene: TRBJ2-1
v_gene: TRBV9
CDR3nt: TGTGCCAGCAGTTCCCTAGCGGGAGGGGTTTACAATGAGCAGTTCTTC
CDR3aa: CASSSLAGGVYNEQFF

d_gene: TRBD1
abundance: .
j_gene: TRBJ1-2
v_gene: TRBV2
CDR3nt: TGTGCCAGCAGTGAAAGGGACAGCACGAATGGCTACACCTTC
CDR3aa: CASSERDSTNGYTF

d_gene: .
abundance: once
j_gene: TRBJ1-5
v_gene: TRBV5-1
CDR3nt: TGCGCCAGCAGCTTGACCGGGTTGAGCAATCAGCCCCAGCATTTT
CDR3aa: CASSLTGLSNQPQHF

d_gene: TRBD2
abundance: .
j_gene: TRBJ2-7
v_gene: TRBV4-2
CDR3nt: TGTGCCAGCAGCCAAAGACTAGCGGGCGTCTCCTACGAGCAGTACTTC
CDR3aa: CASSQRLAGVSYEQYF

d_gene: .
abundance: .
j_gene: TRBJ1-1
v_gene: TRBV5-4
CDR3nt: TGTGCCAGCAGCTTGAGGGTGGCAGGGGAAGCTTTCTTT
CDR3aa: CASSLRVAGEAFF

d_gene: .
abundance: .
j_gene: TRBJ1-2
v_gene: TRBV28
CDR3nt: TGTGCCAGCAGCCTCCCCGCTAACTATGGCTACACCTTC
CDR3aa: CASSLPANYGYTF

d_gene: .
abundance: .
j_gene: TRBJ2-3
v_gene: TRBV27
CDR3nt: TGTGCCAGCAGTCGAGCCCCGGGCGTTGGAGGAGGAGATACGCAGTATTTT
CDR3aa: CASSRAPGVGGGDTQYF

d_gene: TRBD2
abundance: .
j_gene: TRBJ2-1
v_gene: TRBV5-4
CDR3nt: TGTGCCAGCAGCTTAAGACTAGCGGCGGGCAATGAGCAGTTCTTC
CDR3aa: CASSLRLAAGNEQFF

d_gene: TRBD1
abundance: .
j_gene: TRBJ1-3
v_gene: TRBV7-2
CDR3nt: TGTGCCAGCAGCACACGGGGGGGACAGGGGGCCACCATATATTTT
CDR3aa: CASSTRGGQGATIYF

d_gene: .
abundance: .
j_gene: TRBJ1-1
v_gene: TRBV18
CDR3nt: TGTGCCAGCTCACCACCCTCAGCAGGCACTGAAGCTTTCTTT
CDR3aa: CASSPPSAGTEAFF

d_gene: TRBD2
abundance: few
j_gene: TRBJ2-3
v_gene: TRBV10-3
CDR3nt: TGTGCCATCACCCCTAGCGGGAGGGGCACAGATACGCAGTATTTT
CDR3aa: CAITPSGRGTDTQYF

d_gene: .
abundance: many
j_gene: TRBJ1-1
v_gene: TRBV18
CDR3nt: TGTGCCAGCTCCCCGAGTCATGACATGGAAGCTTTCTTT
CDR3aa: CASSPSHDMEAFF

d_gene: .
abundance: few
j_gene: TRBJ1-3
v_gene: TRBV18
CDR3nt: TGTGCCAGCTCACCTTGGACGGCTGGAAACACCATATATTTT
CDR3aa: CASSPWTAGNTIYF

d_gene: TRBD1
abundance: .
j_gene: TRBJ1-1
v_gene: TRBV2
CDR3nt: TGTGCCAGCAGAAGGACAGGGACTGCCCTACTTGAAGCTTTCTTT
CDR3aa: CASRRTGTALLEAFF

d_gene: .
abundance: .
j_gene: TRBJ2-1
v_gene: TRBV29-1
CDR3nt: TGCAGCGTTGAGGCCAGCTCCTACAATGAGCAGTTCTTC
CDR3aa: CSVEASSYNEQFF

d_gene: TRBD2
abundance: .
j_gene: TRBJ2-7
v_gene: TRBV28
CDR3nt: TGTGCCAGCACCCCAAGTAGCGGGGTATTCGGAGAGCAGTACTTC
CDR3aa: CASTPSSGVFGEQYF

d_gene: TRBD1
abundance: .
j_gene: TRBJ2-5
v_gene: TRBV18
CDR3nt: TGTGCCAGCTCACCGCCAAACCGGGACAGGGACGGCGGGTCCTGGGTCCAAGAGACCCAGTACTTC
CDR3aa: CASSPPNRDRDGGSWVQETQYF

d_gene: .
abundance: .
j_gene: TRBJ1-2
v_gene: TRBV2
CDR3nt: TGTGCCAGCAGTGAGGGCGTCAGGGGAACTGGCTACACCTTC
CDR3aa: CASSEGVRGTGYTF

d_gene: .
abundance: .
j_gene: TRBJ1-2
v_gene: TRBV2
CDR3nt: TGTGCCAGCAGTGAAAGGGGGGGAGGGTATGGCTACACCTTC
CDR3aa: CASSERGGGYGYTF

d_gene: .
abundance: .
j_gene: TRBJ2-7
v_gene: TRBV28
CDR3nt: TGTGCCAGCAGTTTTAGGGGGACAAGGCCATCCTACGAGCAGTACTTC
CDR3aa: CASSFRGTRPSYEQYF

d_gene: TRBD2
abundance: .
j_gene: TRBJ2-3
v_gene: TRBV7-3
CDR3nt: TGTGCCAGCAGCCCGGGACTAGCGGGATCAGATACGCAGTATTTT
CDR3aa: CASSPGLAGSDTQYF

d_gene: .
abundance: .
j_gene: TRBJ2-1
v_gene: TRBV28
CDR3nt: TGTGCCAGCAGTTTAGCCCATCTAGCGAAACTAGACAATGAGCAGTTCTTC
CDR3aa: CASSLAHLAKLDNEQFF

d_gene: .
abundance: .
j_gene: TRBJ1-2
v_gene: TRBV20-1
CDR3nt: TGCAGTGCTAGAAGGGGAGGCTACACCTTC
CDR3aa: CSARRGGYTF

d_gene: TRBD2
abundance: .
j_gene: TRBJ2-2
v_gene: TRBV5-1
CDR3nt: TGCGCCAGCAGCCCCGGGACTACGAACACCGGGGAGCTGTTTTTT
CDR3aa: CASSPGTTNTGELFF

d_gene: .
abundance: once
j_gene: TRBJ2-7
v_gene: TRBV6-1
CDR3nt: TGTGCCAGCAGTGAAGCGGCCGGGCTACGTGGCGAGCAGTACTTC
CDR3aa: CASSEAAGLRGEQYF

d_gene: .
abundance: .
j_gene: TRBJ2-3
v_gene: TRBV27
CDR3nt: TGTGCCAGCAGTTGGAGGCCTTCTCAGCCACATACGCAGTATTTT
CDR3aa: CASSWRPSQPHTQYF

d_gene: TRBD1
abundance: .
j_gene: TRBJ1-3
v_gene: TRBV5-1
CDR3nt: TGCGCCAGCAGCGCAGGGGGCTCTGGAAACACCATATATTTT
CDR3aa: CASSAGGSGNTIYF

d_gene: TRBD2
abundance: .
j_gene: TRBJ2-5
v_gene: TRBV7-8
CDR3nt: TGTGCCAGCAGCTTATCTAGCGGGCGTGAAGAGACCCAGTACTTC
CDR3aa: CASSLSSGREETQYF